This T cell receptor beta chain was documented in a study of cytomegalovirus exposure and HLA in healthy donors. Germline V CDR1 and CDR2: PRHDT, FYEKMQ (reference sequence). V shed 4 bases and J 5 bases; nucleotides not matched to a gene: 7. The CDR3 has 17 amino acids. Details on this clone: Its antigen is as yet unknown.

Study findings and constraints: One variant, a missense change in DCLRE1C, was linked in a later analysis to TCR beta V- and J-gene trimming. Further analysis was carried out later, and it showed several of the most significant clusters appearing linked to common viral pathogens.

60 Vbeta and 13 Jbeta primers were used in PCR. Assay: immunoSEQ multiplex PCR; the TCRdb copy retains only in-frame clones and omits some. The table has under 150,000 clones, 83% seen once; the top ten hold 1% to 1.5%. Source material: PBMCs. This TCR was recovered from a girl aged 2 to 9 in good health and CMV-seronegative. V gene TRBV13 combines with J gene TRBJ2-3; 15 bases agree with TRBD2. CDR3 in amino acids: CASSSTGLAGGGDTQYF. The CDR3, as DNA: TGTGCCAGCAGCTCAACAGGACTAGCGGGAGGGGGAGATACGCAGTATTTT.